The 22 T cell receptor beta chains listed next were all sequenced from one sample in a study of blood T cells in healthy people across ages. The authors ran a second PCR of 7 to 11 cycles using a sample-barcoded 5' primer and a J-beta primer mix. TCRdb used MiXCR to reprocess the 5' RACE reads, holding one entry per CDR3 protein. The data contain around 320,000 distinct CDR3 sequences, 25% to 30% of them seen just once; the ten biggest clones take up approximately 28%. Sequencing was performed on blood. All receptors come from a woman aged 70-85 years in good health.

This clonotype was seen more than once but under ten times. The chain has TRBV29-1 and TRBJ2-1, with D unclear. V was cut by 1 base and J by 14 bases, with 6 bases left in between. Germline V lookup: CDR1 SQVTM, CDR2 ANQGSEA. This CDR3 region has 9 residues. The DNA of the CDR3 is TGCAGCGTTGAAGGCCTAGAGTTCTTC. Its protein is CSVEGLEFF.

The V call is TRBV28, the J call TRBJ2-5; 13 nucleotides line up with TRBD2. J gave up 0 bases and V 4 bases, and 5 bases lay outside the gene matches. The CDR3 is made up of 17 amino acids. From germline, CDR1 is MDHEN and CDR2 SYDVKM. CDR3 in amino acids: CASSSLGLAGDQETQYF. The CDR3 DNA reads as TGTGCCAGCAGTTCCCTTGGACTAGCGGGAGACCAAGAGACCCAGTACTTC.

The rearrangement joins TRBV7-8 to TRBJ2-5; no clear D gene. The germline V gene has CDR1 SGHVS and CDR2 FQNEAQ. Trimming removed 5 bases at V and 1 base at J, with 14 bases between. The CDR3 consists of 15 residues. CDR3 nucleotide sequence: TGTGCCAGCAGCCGTGATACCGGAGTCCAAGAGACCCAGTACTTC. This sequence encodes CASSRDTGVQETQYF.

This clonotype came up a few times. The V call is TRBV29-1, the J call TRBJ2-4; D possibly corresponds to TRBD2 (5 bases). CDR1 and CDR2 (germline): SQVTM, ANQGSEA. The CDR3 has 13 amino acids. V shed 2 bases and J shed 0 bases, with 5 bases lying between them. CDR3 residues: CSVEREAKNIQYF. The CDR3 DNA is TGCAGCGTTGAACGGGAAGCCAAAAACATTCAGTACTTC.

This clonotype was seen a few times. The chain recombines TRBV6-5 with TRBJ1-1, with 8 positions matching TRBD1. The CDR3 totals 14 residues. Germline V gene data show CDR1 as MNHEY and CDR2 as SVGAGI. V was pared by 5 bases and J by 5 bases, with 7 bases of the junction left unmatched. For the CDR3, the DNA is TGTGCCAGCAGTGTCGACAGGGGTGGAACTGAAGCTTTCTTT. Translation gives CASSVDRGGTEAFF.

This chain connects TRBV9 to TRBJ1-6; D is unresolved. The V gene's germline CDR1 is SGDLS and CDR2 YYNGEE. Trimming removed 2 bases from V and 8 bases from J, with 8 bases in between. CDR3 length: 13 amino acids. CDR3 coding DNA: TGTGCCAGCAGCGTTGGGGATTATTCACCCCTCCACTTT. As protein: CASSVGDYSPLHF.

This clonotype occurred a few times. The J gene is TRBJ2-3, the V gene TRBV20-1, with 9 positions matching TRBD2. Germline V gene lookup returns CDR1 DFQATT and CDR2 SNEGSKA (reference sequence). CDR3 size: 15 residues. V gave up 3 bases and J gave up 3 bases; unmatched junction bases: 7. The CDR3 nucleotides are TGCAGTGCTAGTCGGCTAGCGGGAACAACAGATACGCAGTATTTT. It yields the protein CSASRLAGTTDTQYF.

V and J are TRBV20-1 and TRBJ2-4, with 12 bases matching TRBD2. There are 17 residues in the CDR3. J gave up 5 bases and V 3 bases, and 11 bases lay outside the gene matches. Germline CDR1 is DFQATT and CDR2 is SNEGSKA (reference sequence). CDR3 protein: CSASVTSGSGAENIQYF. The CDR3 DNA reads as TGCAGTGCTAGTGTGACTAGCGGGAGTGGGGCGGAAAACATTCAGTACTTC.

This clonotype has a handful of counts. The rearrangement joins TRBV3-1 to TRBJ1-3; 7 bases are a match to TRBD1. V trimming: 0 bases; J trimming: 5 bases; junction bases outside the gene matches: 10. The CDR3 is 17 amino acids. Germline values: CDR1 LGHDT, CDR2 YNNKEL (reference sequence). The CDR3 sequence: CASSQDRPGTARNTIYF. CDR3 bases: TGTGCCAGCAGCCAAGACAGACCCGGGACAGCTCGAAACACCATATATTTT.

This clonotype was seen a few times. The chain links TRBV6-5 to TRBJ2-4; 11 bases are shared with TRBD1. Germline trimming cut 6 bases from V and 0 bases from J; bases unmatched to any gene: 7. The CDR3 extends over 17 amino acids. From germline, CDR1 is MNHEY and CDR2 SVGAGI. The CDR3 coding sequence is TGTGCCAGCAGCCCCCCGGGACAGGGGGGAGCCAAAAACATTCAGTACTTC. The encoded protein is CASSPPGQGGAKNIQYF.

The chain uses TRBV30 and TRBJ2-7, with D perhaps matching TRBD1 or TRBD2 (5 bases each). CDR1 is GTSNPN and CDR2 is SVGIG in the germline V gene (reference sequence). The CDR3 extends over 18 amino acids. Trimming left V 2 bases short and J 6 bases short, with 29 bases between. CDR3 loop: CAWSPPRGWGVGHFEQYF. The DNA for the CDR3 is TGTGCCTGGAGTCCTCCCCGGGGATGGGGAGTAGGACATTTCGAGCAGTACTTC.

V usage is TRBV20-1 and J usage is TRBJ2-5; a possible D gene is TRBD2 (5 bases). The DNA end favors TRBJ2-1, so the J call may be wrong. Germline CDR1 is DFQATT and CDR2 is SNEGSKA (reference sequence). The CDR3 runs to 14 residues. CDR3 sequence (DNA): TGCAGTGCTAGAGAGGCGGAGGAGCACAATGAGCAGTTCTTC. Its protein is CSAREAEEHNEQFF.

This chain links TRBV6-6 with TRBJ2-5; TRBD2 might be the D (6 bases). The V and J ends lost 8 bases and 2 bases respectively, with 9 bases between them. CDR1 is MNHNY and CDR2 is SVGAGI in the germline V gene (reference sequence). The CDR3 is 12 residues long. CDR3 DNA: TGTGCCAGCTGCGGGGCGCAAGAGACCCAGTACTTC. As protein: CASCGAQETQYF.

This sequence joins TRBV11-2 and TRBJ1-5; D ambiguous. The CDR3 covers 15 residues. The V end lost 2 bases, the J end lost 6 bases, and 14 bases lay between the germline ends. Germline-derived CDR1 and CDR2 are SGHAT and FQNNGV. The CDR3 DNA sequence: TGTGCCAGCAGCTTACGGGCAGGTCCGGGTCAGCCCCAGCATTTT. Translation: CASSLRAGPGQPQHF.

In nucleotides, the CDR3 is TGTGCCAGCAGCTCCGGACCAGCGAGTTACGAGCAGTACTTC. It specifies CASSSGPASYEQYF. The chain links TRBV7-2 to TRBJ2-7; no clear D gene. The V and J ends lost 4 bases and 4 bases respectively, with 14 bases between them. The germline gives CDR1 SGHTA, CDR2 FQGNSA. This CDR3 spans 14 amino acids.

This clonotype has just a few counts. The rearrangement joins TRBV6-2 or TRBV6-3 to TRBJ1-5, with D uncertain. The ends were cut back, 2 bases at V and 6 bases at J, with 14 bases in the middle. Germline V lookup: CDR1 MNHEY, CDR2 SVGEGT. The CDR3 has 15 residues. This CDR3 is CASSYTVGFSQPQHF. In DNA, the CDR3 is TGTGCCAGCAGTTACACCGTGGGATTTTCTCAGCCCCAGCATTTT.

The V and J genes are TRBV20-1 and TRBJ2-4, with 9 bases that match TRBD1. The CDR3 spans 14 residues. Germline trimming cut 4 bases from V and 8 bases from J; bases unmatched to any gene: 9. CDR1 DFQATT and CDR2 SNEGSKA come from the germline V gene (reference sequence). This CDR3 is CSATDRGRFDIQYF. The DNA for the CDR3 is TGCAGTGCTACCGACAGGGGGAGGTTTGACATTCAGTACTTC.

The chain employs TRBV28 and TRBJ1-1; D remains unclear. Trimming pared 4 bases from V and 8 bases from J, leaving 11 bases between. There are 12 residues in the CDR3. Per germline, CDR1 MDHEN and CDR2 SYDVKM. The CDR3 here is CASSSPFVEAFF. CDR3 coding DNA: TGTGCCAGCAGTTCACCTTTCGTCGAAGCTTTCTTT.

The CDR3 protein is CASTQLAGAYNEQFF. The CDR3, as DNA: TGTGCCAGCACCCAACTAGCGGGAGCATACAATGAGCAGTTCTTC. The chain is built from TRBV6-4 and TRBJ2-1, with 11 bases aligning to TRBD2. CDR1 is MRHNA, CDR2 SNTAGT, per germline. This CDR3 comprises 15 residues. V lost 7 bases and J lost 4; bases outside the gene matches: 6.

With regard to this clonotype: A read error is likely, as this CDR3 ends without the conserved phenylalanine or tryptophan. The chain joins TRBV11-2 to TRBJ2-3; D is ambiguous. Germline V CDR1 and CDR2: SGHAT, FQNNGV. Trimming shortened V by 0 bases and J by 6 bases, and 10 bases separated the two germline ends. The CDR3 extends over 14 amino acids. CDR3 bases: TGTGCCAGCAGCTTAGATCTAGGTGGGGATACGCAGTATCTT. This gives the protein CASSLDLGGDTQYL.

CDR3 in amino acids: CASGLLQGEKLFF. The CDR3 DNA follows: TGTGCCAGCGGCCTACTTCAGGGCGAAAAACTGTTTTTT. The V gene is TRBV2, the J gene TRBJ1-4; the D gene is possibly TRBD1 (5 bases). Looked up from germline, CDR1 is SNHLY and CDR2 is FYNNEI. The CDR3 runs to 13 residues. V dropped 8 bases and J dropped 8 bases, with 15 bases sitting between them.

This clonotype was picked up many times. This chain's CDR3 is CASSRMDYGYTF. Here the CDR3 DNA reads TGTGCCAGCAGTCGAATGGACTATGGCTACACCTTC. V is TRBV6-1 and J is TRBJ1-2; D is unclear. V was clipped by 5 bases and J by 3 bases, with 7 bases between them. This CDR3 has 12 residues. CDR1 is MNHNS, CDR2 SASEGT, per germline.